This T cell receptor beta chain was sequenced in a study of cytomegalovirus exposure and HLA in healthy donors. Worth noting for this clone: Its antigen is currently unknown.

J was trimmed by 6 bases and V by 2 bases; bases with no gene match: 2. This CDR3 spans 14 amino acids. Germline V gene data show CDR1 as SGHKS and CDR2 as YYEKEE (reference sequence). This PCR relied on a set of 60 Vbeta primers and 13 Jbeta primers. Authors' processing steps: Later work found about 80 million unique TCR beta chains, with about 10 million shared. The protocol was immunoSEQ multiplex PCR, while the TCRdb copy is restricted to in-frame clones and leaves out a portion. The D gene and trimming were derived from the DNA, and the V and J assignments and clone size from that table. Altogether around 140,000 clones are present, around four fifths being singletons, with the ten largest covering 2.5% to 3%. Study outcomes and limitations: While the bulk of TCR sequences proved rare, some public TCRs turned up in many donors.

This TCR was recovered from a female donor in good health and CMV-seronegative. The V call is TRBV5-5, the J call TRBJ1-5, with 10 positions matching TRBD1. What was sequenced was PBMCs. CDR3 sequence reads: CASSLGTGVQPQHF. The CDR3 DNA is TGTGCCAGCAGCTTAGGGACAGGGGTTCAGCCCCAGCATTTT.